This TCR beta chain was captured by sequencing in a study of T cell responses to AZD1222 COVID-19 vaccine. Using immunoSEQ multiplex PCR, the repertoire was profiled, and TCRdb retains in-frame clones only, with some absent. Here the sample spans roughly 140,000 clones, more than 75% being singletons. Doses given second, at about 4 or about 12 weeks, were pooled. Findings and limits, study-wide: Nearly half of spike-specific TCRs reportedly target variant regions that are unmutated in the B.1.351 and B.1.1.7 variants. Baseline antibody screening turned up just a handful of seropositive AZD1222 recipients.

Germline CDR1 MGHRA, CDR2 YSYEKL. V shed 1 base, J shed 4 bases, and the junction held 3 bases outside the gene matches. This CDR3 is 16 amino acids long. A note on this clone: Its antigen is not identified.

This sequence was found in an adult who received the AZD1222 COVID-19 vaccine. The chain has TRBV4-1 and TRBJ2-1, with 11 bases fitting TRBD2. The sequences come from peripheral blood, collected 28 days after the second AZD1222 dose. The chain's CDR3 is CASSQATSGGYNEQFF. CDR3 coding DNA: TGCGCCAGCAGCCAAGCAACTAGCGGGGGTTACAATGAGCAGTTCTTC.